This TCR beta chain was sequenced during a study of blood T cell repertoires in COVID-19. Study summary: Whether acute or convalescent, the COVID-19 samples came from the United States, Italy and Spain.

Exposed enrollees encountered a COVID-19 case at some point within 2 weeks before study entry. CDR3 length equals 17 residues. The germline gives CDR1 LNHNV, CDR2 YYDKDF (reference sequence). Trimming removed 0 bases at V and 0 bases at J, with 9 bases between. In the original processing: Estimated nucleated cell counts came from reference gene primer amplification. Sequencing was performed with immunoSEQ multiplex PCR; in TCRdb, only in-frame clones are kept and a portion is missing. V and J calls and clone size follow that table, whereas D and trimming were derived from the DNA. The sample carries 210,000 or so clones, about 80% recorded once.

Sequencing input: PBMCs or T cells enriched from blood (not recorded which). The rearrangement links TRBV15 to TRBJ1-6, with a weak D call TRBD1 (5 bases). The origin of this receptor is a woman in her 50s who had been exposed to COVID-19. CDR3 amino acids: CATSRDGGSSYNSPLHF. CDR3 DNA sequence: TGTGCCACCAGCAGAGATGGGGGGAGCTCCTATAATTCACCCCTCCACTTT. The full variable domain, in which reference TRBV15 and TRBJ1-6 provide the parts outside the CDR3, is DAMVIQNPRYQVTQFGKPVTLSCSQTLNHNVMYWYQQKSSQAPKLLFHYYDKDFNNEADTPDNFQSRRPNTSFCFLDIRSPGLGDTAMYLCATSRDGGSSYNSPLHFGNGTRLTVT.